The 2 T cell receptor beta chains below all came from one sample that was sequenced in a study of blood T cell repertoires in COVID-19. The repertoire was sequenced with immunoSEQ multiplex PCR; TCRdb's copy has only in-frame clones and lacks some. In the table there are over 300,000 clones, around 89% of which are singletons. Sequenced input: peripheral blood. The receptor source for this set is a man aged 35-49 years with acute or convalescent COVID-19.

Comments on this clone: A read error may produce the germline difference seen at one junction end. The chain uses TRBV28 and TRBJ1-5, with TRBD1 matching over 9 bases. Germline CDR1 and CDR2: MDHEN and SYDVKM. CDR3 size: 16 residues. For the CDR3, the DNA is TGTGCCAGCAGTTCATCCGGGACAGGGCTCGGTCAGCTCCAGCATTTT. Translation gives CASSSSGTGLGQLQHF. Drawing the rest from reference TRBV28 and TRBJ1-5, the complete variable domain is DVKVTQSSRYLVKRTGEKVFLECVQDMDHENMFWYRQDPGLGLRLIYFSYDVKMKEKGDIPEGYSVSREKKERFSLILESASTNQTSMYLCASSSSGTGLGQLQHFGDGTRLSIL.

CDR3: CASSLAGTGVNIQYF. Here the CDR3 DNA reads TGTGCCAGCAGCTTGGCCGGGACAGGGGTAAACATTCAGTACTTC. The chain employs TRBV5-4 and TRBJ2-4, with TRBD1 identical over 10 bases. Germline CDR1 is SGHNT and CDR2 is YYREEE (reference sequence). CDR3 length: 15 residues. J lost 6 bases, V lost 0 bases, and 3 bases had no gene match. Supplemented by reference TRBV5-4 and TRBJ2-4, the full variable domain reads ETGVTQSPTHLIKTRGQQVTLRCSSQSGHNTVSWYQQALGQGPQFIFQYYREEENGRGNFPPRFSGLQFPNYSSELNVNALELDDSALYLCASSLAGTGVNIQYFGAGTRLSVL.